This T cell receptor beta chain was identified during a study of T cells after yellow fever vaccination. Between the trimmed V and J ends, which lost 5 bases and 7 bases, there was a span of 3 bases. Per germline, CDR1 SNHLY and CDR2 FYNNEI. CDR3 length equals 10 residues. In TCRdb, the 5' RACE reads were re-called with MiXCR into one record per CDR3 protein. The sample gives over 300,000 distinct CDR3 sequences, roughly 6.8% of which show up once; roughly a sixth is in the top ten. The gene calls are TRBV2 and TRBJ2-1; D is undetermined. The sequences come from PBMCs, collected more than 35 days after the first yellow fever vaccination. The TCR sequence derives from a man between 18 and 35 years old who received the YFV17D yellow fever vaccine. CDR3 region: CASSRNEQFF. For the CDR3, the DNA is TGTGCCAGCAGTAGGAATGAGCAGTTCTTC.